Each of the 30 T cell receptor beta chains below was sequenced from the same sample in a study of radiation and T cells in renal cell carcinoma. TCRdb keeps only in-frame clones here, not all; method: immunoSEQ multiplex PCR. The sample shows about 130,000 clones, 82% of them seen only once. Time point in this sample: baseline pretreatment blood. Stated treatment: 15 Gy SBRT to primary tumor, nephrectomy 4 weeks later. Sequencing used blood, obtained from a patient whose treatment included radiotherapy and nephrectomy. The receptors originated from a woman aged 55-69 years with renal cell carcinoma.

The chain joins TRBV7-2 to TRBJ2-7, with 7 bases identical to TRBD2. Germline V gives CDR1 SGHTA, CDR2 FQGNSA. The CDR3 covers 14 residues. The ends lost 5 bases at V and 7 bases at J; junction bases unmatched: 11. The CDR3, as DNA: TGTGCCAGCAGCCCCCCGGGGAGGGCGCTAGAGCAGTACTTC. This encodes CASSPPGRALEQYF. The complete variable domain, with remaining parts taken from reference TRBV7-2 and TRBJ2-7, reads GAGVSQSPSNKVTEKGKDVELRCDPISGHTALYWYRQSLGQGLEFLIYFQGNSAPDKSGLPSDRFSAERTGGSVSTLTIQRTQQEDSAVYLCASSPPGRALEQYFGPGTRLTVT.

This clone was seen just once. The chain combines TRBV19 with TRBJ2-3; D may be TRBD1 (6 bases). CDR1 LNHDA and CDR2 SQIVND come from the germline V gene (reference sequence). V shed 5 bases and J shed 3 bases, with 12 bases lying between them. The CDR3 runs 14 residues. CDR3 DNA sequence: TGTGCCAGTAGTTTCTCGACAGGAACAGATACGCAGTATTTT. It specifies CASSFSTGTDTQYF.

This chain joins TRBV4-1 and TRBJ1-1; 9 bases map to TRBD1. The CDR3 consists of 17 residues. Germline trimming cut 4 bases from V and 3 bases from J; bases unmatched to any gene: 12. Germline CDR1 is MGHRA and CDR2 is YSYEKL. The CDR3 DNA follows: TGCGCCAGCAGCCGCGTCCCGGGACAGGGAGGGGACACTGAAGCTTTCTTT. Translation gives CASSRVPGQGGDTEAFF.

The chain is built from TRBV5-1 and TRBJ2-1, with 10 bases fitting TRBD2. Germline trimming cut 0 bases from V and 6 bases from J; bases unmatched to any gene: 6. The CDR3 has 16 residues. Germline lookup yields CDR1 SGHRS and CDR2 YFSETQ. This CDR3 reads CASSLAALAGANEQFF. The DNA of the CDR3 is TGCGCCAGCAGCTTGGCCGCGCTAGCGGGGGCCAATGAGCAGTTCTTC.

This clone was picked up a small number of times. V gene TRBV6-6 combines with J gene TRBJ1-5; the D gene is possibly TRBD1 (6 bases). This CDR3 is 13 amino acids long. V was shortened by 6 bases and J by 6 bases, with 12 bases between the two germline ends. Germline lookup yields CDR1 MNHNY and CDR2 SVGAGI (reference sequence). Written as DNA, the CDR3 is TGTGCCAGCAGAGAACAGGGCGTTCAGCCCCAGCATTTT. Translating gives CASREQGVQPQHF.

The V gene is TRBV29-1, the J gene TRBJ1-2; the D is unclear. The CDR3 totals 12 residues. The V gene lost 6 bases and the J gene lost 2 bases, with 10 bases spanning the gap. Looked up from germline, CDR1 is SQVTM and CDR2 is ANQGSEA. CDR3 region: CSVSDGNYGYTF. The CDR3 DNA follows: TGCAGCGTATCTGACGGCAACTATGGCTACACCTTC.

Remarks on this clone: An end of the junction differs from the germline gene, which may be a read error. The J gene is TRBJ1-2, the V gene TRBV20-1; D is undetermined. In germline, CDR1 is DFQATT, CDR2 SNEGSKA (reference sequence). The CDR3 is made up of 9 amino acids. The CDR3 here is CSATPTDNF. The CDR3 DNA is TGCAGTGCTACCCCGACGGATAACTTC.

The rearrangement joins TRBV10-3 to TRBJ2-1, with D perhaps TRBD1 or TRBD2 (6 bases each). CDR3 length: 13 amino acids. Germline CDR1 is ENHRY and CDR2 is SYGVKD. V was cut by 7 bases and J by 8 bases, with 15 bases left in between. DNA of the CDR3: TGTGCCATCATGTGGAGGGGGAAGGATGAGCAGTTCTTC. Amino acid sequence: CAIMWRGKDEQFF.

V gene TRBV15 combines with J gene TRBJ1-4; 7 nucleotides match TRBD1. This CDR3 spans 16 amino acids. Germline assignment: CDR1 LNHNV and CDR2 YYDKDF (reference sequence). The V and J ends lost 1 base and 6 bases, in that order; junction bases with no gene match: 8. CDR3 DNA: TGTGCCACCAGCAGAGCCCCCCCGGGACAGCATGAAAAACTGTTTTTT. It codes for CATSRAPPGQHEKLFF.

V and J are TRBV27 and TRBJ1-2; D call uncertain. Germline lookup yields CDR1 MNHEY and CDR2 SMNVEV (reference sequence). CDR3 length: 13 amino acids. V was pared by 6 bases and J by 2 bases, with 10 bases between. The CDR3 here is CASSPTTNYGYTF. Written as DNA, the CDR3 is TGTGCCAGCAGCCCGACAACAAACTATGGCTACACCTTC.

V gene TRBV18 combines with J gene TRBJ1-1; TRBD1 agrees at 8 bases. The V gene's germline CDR1 is KGHSH and CDR2 LQKENI. Germline trimming cut 5 bases from V and 5 bases from J; bases unmatched to any gene: 10. The CDR3 has 15 amino acids. The CDR3 region is CASSSEGQGGTEAFF. The CDR3 nucleotides are TGTGCCAGCTCATCTGAAGGACAGGGAGGAACTGAAGCTTTCTTT.

J is TRBJ1-2 and V is TRBV9; D gene ambiguous. This CDR3 region has 13 residues. In germline, CDR1 is SGDLS, CDR2 YYNGEE. V was cut by 4 bases and J by 1 base, with 8 bases left in between. CDR3 nucleotide sequence: TGTGCCAGCAGCCCCCGACGTAACTATGGCTACACCTTC. Protein: CASSPRRNYGYTF.

The rearrangement uses TRBV19 and TRBJ2-3; D remains ambiguous. Germline CDR1 is LNHDA and CDR2 is SQIVND (reference sequence). There are 14 residues in the CDR3. V was pared by 3 bases and J by 0 bases, with 7 bases between. The CDR3 protein is CASSIAASTDTQYF. The CDR3 DNA is TGTGCCAGTAGTATTGCGGCTAGCACAGATACGCAGTATTTT.

The rearrangement links TRBV6-1 to TRBJ2-5; no clear D. The V and J ends lost 6 bases and 0 bases respectively, with 11 bases between them. The germline V gene has CDR1 MNHNS and CDR2 SASEGT. This CDR3 contains 14 residues. CDR3 region: CASRLTGYQETQYF. In DNA form, the CDR3 reads TGTGCCAGCAGACTGACTGGGTACCAAGAGACCCAGTACTTC.

The chain recombines TRBV4-3 with TRBJ2-1, with D unresolved. Germline CDR1 and CDR2: LGHNA and YSLEER. The ends were cut back, 0 bases at V and 3 bases at J, with 9 bases in the middle. This CDR3 region has 15 residues. CDR3 sequence reads: CASSQDETVYNEQFF. The CDR3, as DNA: TGCGCCAGCAGCCAAGATGAGACTGTCTACAATGAGCAGTTCTTC.

The chain is built from TRBV11-2 and TRBJ2-7, with 10 bases aligning to TRBD1. The germline V gene encodes CDR1 SGHAT and CDR2 FQNNGV. Trimming took 5 bases from V and 2 from J; bases not matched to a gene: 9. This CDR3 comprises 16 residues. CDR3 protein: CASSLPPGQGTYEQYF. For the CDR3, the DNA is TGTGCCAGCAGCCTACCACCGGGACAGGGGACCTACGAGCAGTACTTC.

This clone was observed a few times. The chain combines TRBV19 with TRBJ2-5; TRBD1 aligns across 8 bases. Germline loops: CDR1 LNHDA, CDR2 SQIVND (reference sequence). The CDR3 contains 14 residues. The V gene end was trimmed by 4 bases and the J gene end by 7 bases; junction bases not matched to a gene: 8. The CDR3 nucleotides read TGTGCCAGTAGTAGTCCCGGGACAGGTGTGACCCAGTACTTC. This translates into CASSSPGTGVTQYF.

The J gene is TRBJ1-1, the V gene TRBV4-3; D remains unclear. Germline lookup yields CDR1 LGHNA and CDR2 YSLEER. There are 15 residues in the CDR3. Trimming shortened V by 1 base and J by 6 bases, and 15 bases separated the two germline ends. The CDR3 sequence: CASSQGRGYYPEAFF. Here the CDR3 DNA reads TGCGCCAGCAGCCAAGGGAGAGGCTATTATCCTGAAGCTTTCTTT.

This sequence joins TRBV6-5 and TRBJ2-2; 7 bases are a match to TRBD1. Germline trimming cut 8 bases from V and 4 bases from J; bases unmatched to any gene: 10. Germline V gene sequence: CDR1 MNHEY, CDR2 SVGAGI. This CDR3 is built from 15 residues. The CDR3 region has the DNA TGTGCCAGCGCGTGGGGACAGCCGCCCACCGGGGAGCTGTTTTTT. As protein: CASAWGQPPTGELFF.

This chain joins TRBV4-3 and TRBJ2-7; D call uncertain. CDR3 length: 13 residues. Deletions cut 0 bases from V and 3 bases from J, with 6 bases between. Looked up from germline, CDR1 is LGHNA and CDR2 is YSLEER. The DNA of the CDR3 is TGCGCCAGCAGCCAAGATGACGGCTACGAGCAGTACTTC. Translating it yields CASSQDDGYEQYF.

The chain links TRBV5-4 to TRBJ2-5; TRBD2 aligns across 8 bases. V trimming: 4 bases; J trimming: 1 base; junction bases outside the gene matches: 6. CDR3 length: 15 residues. Germline V CDR1 and CDR2: SGHNT, YYREEE (reference sequence). The CDR3 here is CASSAGGLLQETQYF. Written as DNA, the CDR3 is TGTGCCAGCAGCGCGGGGGGCCTGCTCCAAGAGACCCAGTACTTC.

V and J are TRBV5-6 and TRBJ2-7, with D perhaps being TRBD1 or TRBD2 (6 bases each). V dropped 1 base and J dropped 5 bases, with 19 bases sitting between them. Germline V CDR1 and CDR2: SGHDT, YYEEEE. The CDR3 contains 16 residues. CDR3 in DNA: TGTGCCAGCAGCTTGTGGGGGGCACCCTCTCTCGACGAGCAGTACTTC. This sequence encodes CASSLWGAPSLDEQYF.

The chain joins TRBV2 to TRBJ2-5; D may be TRBD1 (5 bases). V was trimmed by 0 bases and J by 2 bases, leaving 10 bases between them. The CDR3 spans 15 residues. Germline CDR1 and CDR2: SNHLY and FYNNEI. CDR3 DNA sequence: TGTGCCAGCAGTGAAGCGGCAGGGCGACAAGAGACCCAGTACTTC. Translation: CASSEAAGRQETQYF. The full variable domain, rest sourced from reference TRBV2 and TRBJ2-5, is EPEVTQTPSHQVTQMGQEVILRCVPISNHLYFYWYRQILGQKVEFLVSFYNNEISEKSEIFDDQFSVERPDGSNFTLKIRSTKLEDSAMYFCASSEAAGRQETQYFGPGTRLLVL.

The gene calls are TRBV6-1 and TRBJ2-7, with D possibly being TRBD1 or TRBD2 (6 bases each). This CDR3 has 15 residues. V lost 4 bases and J lost 0, with 13 bases in between. In germline, CDR1 is MNHNS, CDR2 SASEGT. The CDR3 DNA reads as TGTGCCAGCAGTGGGAGGGGGGCAGGCTCCTACGAGCAGTACTTC. It is translated as CASSGRGAGSYEQYF.

The chain recombines TRBV7-3 with TRBJ2-7, with 7 bases fitting TRBD1. Per germline, CDR1 SGHTA and CDR2 FQGTGA. The CDR3 spans 15 residues. V was pared by 5 bases and J by 3 bases, with 10 bases of the junction left unmatched. CDR3 loop: CASSPSGTADYEQYF. CDR3 nucleotides: TGTGCCAGCAGCCCCTCCGGGACAGCAGACTACGAGCAGTACTTC.

This chain joins TRBV5-1 and TRBJ1-3, with D uncertain. Trimming pared 4 bases from V and 3 bases from J, leaving 14 bases between. CDR1 is SGHRS, CDR2 YFSETQ, per germline. The CDR3 is 15 amino acids. CDR3 in amino acids: CASSASGVSGNTIYF. For the CDR3, the DNA is TGCGCCAGCAGCGCTAGTGGGGTCAGTGGAAACACCATATATTTT.

The chain is built from TRBV5-1 and TRBJ2-5, with TRBD1 as a possible D gene (5 bases). The CDR3 is made up of 16 amino acids. CDR1 is SGHRS, CDR2 YFSETQ, per germline. Trimming cost V 0 bases and J 5 bases, with 17 bases left between them. The CDR3 nucleotides read TGCGCCAGCAGCTTGGGTCCGGACATGGGGTCCGAGACCCAGTACTTC. It encodes CASSLGPDMGSETQYF.

V usage is TRBV6-1 and J usage is TRBJ2-5; D is ambiguous. The germline V gene encodes CDR1 MNHNS and CDR2 SASEGT. The CDR3 is 18 residues long. V dropped 4 bases and J dropped 4 bases, with 25 bases sitting between them. In DNA form, the CDR3 reads TGTGCCAGCAGTGCAACCCGGGCAGAAGTAGCACTATTAGAGACCCAGTACTTC. Protein sequence: CASSATRAEVALLETQYF.

This clone has only a few counts. This rearrangement joins TRBV28 to TRBJ1-6, with TRBD1 identical over 10 bases. The CDR3 is 13 amino acids. V gave up 10 bases and J gave up 7 bases; unmatched junction bases: 4. Germline loops: CDR1 MDHEN, CDR2 SYDVKM. CDR3 amino acids: CAITGQGNSPLHF. In DNA form, the CDR3 reads TGTGCCATCACGGGACAGGGGAATTCACCCCTCCACTTT. The full variable domain, with the rest looked up from reference TRBV28 and TRBJ1-6, is DVKVTQSSRYLVKRTGEKVFLECVQDMDHENMFWYRQDPGLGLRLIYFSYDVKMKEKGDIPEGYSVSREKKERFSLILESASTNQTSMYLCAITGQGNSPLHFGNGTRLTVT.

The gene calls are TRBV28 and TRBJ1-2, with D unresolved. This CDR3 comprises 14 residues. From germline, CDR1 is MDHEN and CDR2 SYDVKM. V dropped 4 bases and J dropped 3 bases, with 12 bases sitting between them. CDR3: CASSSKDGYYGYTF. DNA of the CDR3: TGTGCCAGCAGTTCCAAGGACGGGTACTATGGCTACACCTTC.